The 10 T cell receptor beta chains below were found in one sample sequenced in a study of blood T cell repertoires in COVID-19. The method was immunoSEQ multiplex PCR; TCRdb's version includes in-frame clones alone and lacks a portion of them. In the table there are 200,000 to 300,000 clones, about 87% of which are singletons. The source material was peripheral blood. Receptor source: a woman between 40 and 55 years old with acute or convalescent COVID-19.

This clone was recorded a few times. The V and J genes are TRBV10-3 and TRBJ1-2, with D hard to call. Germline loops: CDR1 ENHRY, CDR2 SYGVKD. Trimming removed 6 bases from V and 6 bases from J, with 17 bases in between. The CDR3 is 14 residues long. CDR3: CAIRPRDLGHGYTF. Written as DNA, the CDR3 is TGTGCCATCAGGCCTCGGGATTTGGGCCATGGCTACACCTTC.

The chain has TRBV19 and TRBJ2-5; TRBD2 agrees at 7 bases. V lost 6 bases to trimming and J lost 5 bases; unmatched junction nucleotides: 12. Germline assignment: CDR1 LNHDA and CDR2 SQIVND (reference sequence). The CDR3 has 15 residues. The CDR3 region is CASSPGGAYTETQYF. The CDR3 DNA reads TGTGCCAGTAGCCCGGGAGGCGCGTATACGGAGACCCAGTACTTC.

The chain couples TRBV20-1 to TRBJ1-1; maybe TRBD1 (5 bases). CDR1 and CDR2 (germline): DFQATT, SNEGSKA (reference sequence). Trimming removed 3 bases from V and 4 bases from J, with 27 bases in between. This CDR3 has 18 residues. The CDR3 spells CSASNRGRARGGGTEAFF. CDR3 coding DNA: TGCAGTGCTAGTAATCGAGGCAGGGCCCGGGGAGGTGGCACTGAAGCTTTCTTT.

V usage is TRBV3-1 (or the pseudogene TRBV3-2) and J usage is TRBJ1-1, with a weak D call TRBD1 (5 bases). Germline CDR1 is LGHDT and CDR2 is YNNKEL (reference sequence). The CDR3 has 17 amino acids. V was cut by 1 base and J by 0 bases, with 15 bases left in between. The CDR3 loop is CASSQVLWGEVNTEAFF. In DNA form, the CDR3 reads TGTGCCAGCAGCCAAGTTCTCTGGGGCGAGGTGAACACTGAAGCTTTCTTT.

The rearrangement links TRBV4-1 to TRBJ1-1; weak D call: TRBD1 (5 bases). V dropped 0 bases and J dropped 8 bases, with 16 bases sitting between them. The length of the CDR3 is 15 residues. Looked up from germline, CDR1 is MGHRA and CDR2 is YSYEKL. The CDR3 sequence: CASSQEPYGGTEAFF. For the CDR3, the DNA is TGCGCCAGCAGCCAAGAACCTTACGGGGGGACCGAAGCTTTCTTT.

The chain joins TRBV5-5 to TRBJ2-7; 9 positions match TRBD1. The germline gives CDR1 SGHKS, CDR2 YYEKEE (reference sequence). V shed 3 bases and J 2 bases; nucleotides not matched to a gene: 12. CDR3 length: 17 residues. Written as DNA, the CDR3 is TGTGCCAGCAGCTACGTGGCCGGGACAGGGAGACCCTACGAGCAGTACGTC. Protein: CASSYVAGTGRPYEQYV.

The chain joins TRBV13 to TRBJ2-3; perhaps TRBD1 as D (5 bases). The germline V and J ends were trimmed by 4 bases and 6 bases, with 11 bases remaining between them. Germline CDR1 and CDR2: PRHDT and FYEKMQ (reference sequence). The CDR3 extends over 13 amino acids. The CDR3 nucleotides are TGTGCCAGCAGCTCTAGGGGTACGGATACGCAGTATTTT. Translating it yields CASSSRGTDTQYF.

The CDR3: CASKRGRQGSTGELFF. The CDR3 DNA reads TGTGCCAGCAAAAGGGGAAGGCAGGGAAGCACCGGGGAGCTGTTTTTT. The chain employs TRBV2 and TRBJ2-2; possibly TRBD1 for D (5 bases). Between the trimmed V and J ends, which lost 7 bases and 4 bases, there was a span of 19 bases. The CDR3 consists of 16 residues. Germline V gene sequence: CDR1 SNHLY, CDR2 FYNNEI.

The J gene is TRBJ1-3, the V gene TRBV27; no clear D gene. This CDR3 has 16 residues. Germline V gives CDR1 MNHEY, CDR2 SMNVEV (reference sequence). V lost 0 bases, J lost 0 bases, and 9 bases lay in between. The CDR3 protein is CASSLSRGSSGNTIYF. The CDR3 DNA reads TGTGCCAGCAGTTTATCTCGGGGAAGCTCTGGAAACACCATATATTTT.

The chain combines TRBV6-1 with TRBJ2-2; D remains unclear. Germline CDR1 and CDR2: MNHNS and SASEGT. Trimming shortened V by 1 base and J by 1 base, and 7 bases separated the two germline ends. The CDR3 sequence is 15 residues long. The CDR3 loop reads CASSEDAGNTGELFF. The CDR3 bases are TGTGCCAGCAGTGAAGATGCAGGGAACACCGGGGAGCTGTTTTTT.